This T cell receptor (beta chain) was obtained from a study of blood T cell repertoires in COVID-19. Looking at the study overall: Sources were T cells, B-cell-depleted T cells, or PBMCs; the material itself was cDNA or gDNA.

Germline trimming cut 6 bases from V and 7 bases from J; bases unmatched to any gene: 6. CDR1 and CDR2 (germline): SGHTA, FQGTGA. CDR3 size: 14 residues. In the authors' workflow: Reference gene primer amplification in the assay estimated nucleated cell counts. TCRdb's copy holds only in-frame clones and misses some; the assay was immunoSEQ multiplex PCR. The V and J calls and clone size come from that table; D and trimming were worked out from the DNA. The sample lists about 250,000 clones, 83% occurring once. Sequencing was done on a sample of peripheral blood. This clonotype was obtained from a human donor in a cohort sampled during active COVID-19. The V and J genes are TRBV7-3 and TRBJ1-6, with TRBD1 matching 7 bases. CDR3 nucleotides: TGTGCCAGCAGGACAGGGTTGGCCAATTCACCCCTCCACTTT. Translation: CASRTGLANSPLHF.